What follows is one T cell receptor beta chain and its context. Its antigen is not known. Unique molecular identifiers were carried by the TCR beta cDNA libraries. In TCRdb, the PCR reads were re-called with MiXCR into one record per CDR3 protein. The table lists under 650,000 distinct CDR3 sequences, roughly 46% of them singletons. The data were obtained in a study of post-analysis software for immune sequencing data. Study-wide findings and caveats: Patients with multiple sclerosis recorded significantly lower normalized Chao1 diversity than controls, the study found. Roughly 5 TRBV segments, TRBV5-6, TRBV5-1 and TRBV20-1 among them, were found more frequent in patients than controls.

The CDR3 spans 16 residues. From germline, CDR1 is LGHNA and CDR2 YNFKEQ. V was trimmed by 0 bases and J by 8 bases, leaving 14 bases between them. This rearrangement joins TRBV4-2 to TRBJ1-6; D remains ambiguous. Sequencing input: blood. This TCR derives from a girl aged 5-17 years with multiple sclerosis. The DNA of the CDR3 is TGTGCCAGCAGCCAAGAAGGTGGAGGGAGGGATTCACCCCTCCACTTT. As protein: CASSQEGGGRDSPLHF.